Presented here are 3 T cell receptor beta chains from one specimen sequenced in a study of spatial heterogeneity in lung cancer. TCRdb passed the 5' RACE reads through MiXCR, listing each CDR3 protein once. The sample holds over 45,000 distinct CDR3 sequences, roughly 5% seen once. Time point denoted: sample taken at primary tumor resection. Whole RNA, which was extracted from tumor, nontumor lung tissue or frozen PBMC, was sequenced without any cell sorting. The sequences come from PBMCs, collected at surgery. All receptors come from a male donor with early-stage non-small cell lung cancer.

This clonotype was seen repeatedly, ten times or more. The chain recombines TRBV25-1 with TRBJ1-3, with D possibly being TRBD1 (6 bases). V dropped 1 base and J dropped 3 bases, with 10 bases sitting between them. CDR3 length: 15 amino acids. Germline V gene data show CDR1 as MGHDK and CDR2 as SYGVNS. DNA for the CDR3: TGTGCCAGCAGTGAATCAGGGGATGTTGGAAACACCATATATTTT. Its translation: CASSESGDVGNTIYF.

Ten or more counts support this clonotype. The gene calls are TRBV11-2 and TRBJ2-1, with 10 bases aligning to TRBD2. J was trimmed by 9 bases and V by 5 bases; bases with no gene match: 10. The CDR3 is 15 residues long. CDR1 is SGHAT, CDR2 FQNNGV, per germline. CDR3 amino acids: CASSQAGGLNSEQFF. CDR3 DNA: TGTGCCAGCAGCCAAGCGGGAGGGCTAAACTCTGAGCAGTTCTTC.

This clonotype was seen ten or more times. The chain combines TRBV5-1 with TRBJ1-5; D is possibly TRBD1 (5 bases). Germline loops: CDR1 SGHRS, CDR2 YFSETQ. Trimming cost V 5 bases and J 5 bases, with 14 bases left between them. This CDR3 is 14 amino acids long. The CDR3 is CASSWGGEDQPQHF. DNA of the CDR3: TGCGCCAGCAGTTGGGGAGGGGAGGATCAGCCCCAGCATTTT.